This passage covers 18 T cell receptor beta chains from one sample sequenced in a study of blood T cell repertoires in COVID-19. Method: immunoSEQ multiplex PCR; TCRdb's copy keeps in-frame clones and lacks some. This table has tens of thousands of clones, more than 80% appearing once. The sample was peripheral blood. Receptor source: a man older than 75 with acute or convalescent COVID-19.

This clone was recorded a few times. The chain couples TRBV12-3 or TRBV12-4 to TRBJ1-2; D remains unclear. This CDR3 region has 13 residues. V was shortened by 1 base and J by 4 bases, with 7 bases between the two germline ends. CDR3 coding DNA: TGTGCCAGCAGTTTAGGGGCAGCCTATGGCTACACCTTC. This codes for CASSLGAAYGYTF.

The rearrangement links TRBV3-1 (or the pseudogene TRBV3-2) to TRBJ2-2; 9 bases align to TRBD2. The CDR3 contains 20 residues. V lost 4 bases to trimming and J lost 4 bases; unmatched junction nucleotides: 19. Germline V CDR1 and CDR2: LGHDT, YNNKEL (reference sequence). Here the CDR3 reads CASSPHRGSSGAGPTGELFF. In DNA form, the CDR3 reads TGTGCCAGCAGCCCACACCGGGGGTCTAGCGGGGCAGGCCCCACCGGGGAGCTGTTTTTT.

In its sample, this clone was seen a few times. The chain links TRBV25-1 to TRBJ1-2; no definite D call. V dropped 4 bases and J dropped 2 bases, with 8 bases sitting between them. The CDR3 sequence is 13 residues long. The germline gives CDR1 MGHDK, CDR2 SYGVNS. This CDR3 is CASSAGSNYGYTF. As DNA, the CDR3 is TGTGCCAGCAGTGCCGGGTCCAACTATGGCTACACCTTC.

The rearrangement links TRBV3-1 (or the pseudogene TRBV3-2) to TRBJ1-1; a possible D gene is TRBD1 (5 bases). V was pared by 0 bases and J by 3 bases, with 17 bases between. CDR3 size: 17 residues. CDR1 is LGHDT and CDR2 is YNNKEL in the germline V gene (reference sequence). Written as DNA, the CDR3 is TGTGCCAGCAGCCAAGAATTAAGGTTTGGGGGGGACACTGAAGCTTTCTTT. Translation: CASSQELRFGGDTEAFF.

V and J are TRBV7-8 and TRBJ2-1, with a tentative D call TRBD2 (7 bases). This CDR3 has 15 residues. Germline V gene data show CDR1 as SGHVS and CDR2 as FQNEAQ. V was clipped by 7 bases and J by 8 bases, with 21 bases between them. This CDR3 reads CASTFEWGGLDEQFF. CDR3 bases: TGTGCCAGCACCTTCGAGTGGGGGGGCCTCGATGAGCAGTTCTTC.

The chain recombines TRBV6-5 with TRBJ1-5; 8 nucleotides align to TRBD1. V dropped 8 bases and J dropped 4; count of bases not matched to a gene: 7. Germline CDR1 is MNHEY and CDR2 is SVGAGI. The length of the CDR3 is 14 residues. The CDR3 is CASEPDRGNQPQHF. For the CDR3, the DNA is TGTGCCAGCGAGCCCGACAGGGGAAATCAGCCCCAGCATTTT.

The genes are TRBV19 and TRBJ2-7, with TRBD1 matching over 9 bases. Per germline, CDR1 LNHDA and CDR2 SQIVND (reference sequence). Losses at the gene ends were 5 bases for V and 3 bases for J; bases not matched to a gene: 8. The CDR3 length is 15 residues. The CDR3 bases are TGTGCCAGTAGTGTACCGGGACAGGGCGACTACGAGCAGTACTTC. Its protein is CASSVPGQGDYEQYF.

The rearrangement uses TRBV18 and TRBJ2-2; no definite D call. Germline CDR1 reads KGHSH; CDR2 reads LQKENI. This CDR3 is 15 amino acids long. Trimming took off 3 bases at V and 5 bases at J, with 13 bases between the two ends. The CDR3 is CASSPLEVGTGELFF. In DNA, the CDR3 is TGTGCCAGCTCACCCCTTGAAGTCGGTACCGGGGAGCTGTTTTTT.

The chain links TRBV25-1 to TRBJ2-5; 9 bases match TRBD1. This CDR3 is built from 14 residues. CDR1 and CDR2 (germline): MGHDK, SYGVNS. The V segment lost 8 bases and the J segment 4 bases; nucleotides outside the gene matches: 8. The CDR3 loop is CASGVQGARETQYF. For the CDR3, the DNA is TGTGCCAGCGGAGTACAGGGGGCACGAGAGACCCAGTACTTC.

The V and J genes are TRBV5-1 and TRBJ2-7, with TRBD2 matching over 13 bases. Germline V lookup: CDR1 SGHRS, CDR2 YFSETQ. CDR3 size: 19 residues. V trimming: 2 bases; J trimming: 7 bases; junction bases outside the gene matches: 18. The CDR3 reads CASSFRPTSGGPTGREQYF. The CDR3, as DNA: TGCGCCAGCAGCTTCCGCCCGACTAGCGGGGGGCCAACCGGACGGGAGCAGTACTTC.

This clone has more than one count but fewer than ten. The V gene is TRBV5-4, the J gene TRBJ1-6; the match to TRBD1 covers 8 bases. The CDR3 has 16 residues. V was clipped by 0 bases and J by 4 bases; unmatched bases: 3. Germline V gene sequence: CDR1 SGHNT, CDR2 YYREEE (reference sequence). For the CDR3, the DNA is TGTGCCAGCAGCTTGGAGGGGACAGGTTATAATTCACCCCTCCACTTT. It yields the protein CASSLEGTGYNSPLHF. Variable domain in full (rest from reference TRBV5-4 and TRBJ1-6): ETGVTQSPTHLIKTRGQQVTLRCSSQSGHNTVSWYQQALGQGPQFIFQYYREEENGRGNFPPRFSGLQFPNYSSELNVNALELDDSALYLCASSLEGTGYNSPLHFGNGTRLTVT.

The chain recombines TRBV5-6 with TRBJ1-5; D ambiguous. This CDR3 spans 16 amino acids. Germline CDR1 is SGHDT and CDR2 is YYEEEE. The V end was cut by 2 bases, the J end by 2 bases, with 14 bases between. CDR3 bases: TGTGCCAGCAGCTTTTCTAGCACTTCCGGCAATCAGCCCCAGCATTTT. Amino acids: CASSFSSTSGNQPQHF.

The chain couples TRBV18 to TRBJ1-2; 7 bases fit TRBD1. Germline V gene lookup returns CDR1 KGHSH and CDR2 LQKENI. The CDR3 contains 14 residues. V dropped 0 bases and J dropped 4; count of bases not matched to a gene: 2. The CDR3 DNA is TGTGCCAGCTCACCACCGGGACAGTCCTATGGCTACACCTTC. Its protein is CASSPPGQSYGYTF.

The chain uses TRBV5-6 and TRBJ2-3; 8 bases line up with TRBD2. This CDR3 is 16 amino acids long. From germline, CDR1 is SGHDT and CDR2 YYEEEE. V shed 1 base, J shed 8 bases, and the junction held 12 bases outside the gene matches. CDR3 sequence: CASSLYGGALYVTQYF. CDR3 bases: TGTGCCAGCAGCTTGTACGGGGGGGCCCTTTATGTTACGCAGTATTTT.

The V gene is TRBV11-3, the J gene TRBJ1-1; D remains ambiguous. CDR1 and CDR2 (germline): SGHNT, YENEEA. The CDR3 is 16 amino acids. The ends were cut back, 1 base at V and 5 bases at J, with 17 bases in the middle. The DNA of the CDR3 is TGTGCCAGCAGCTTAGCCTACAAGAAGGGAGAAACTGAAGCTTTCTTT. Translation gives CASSLAYKKGETEAFF.

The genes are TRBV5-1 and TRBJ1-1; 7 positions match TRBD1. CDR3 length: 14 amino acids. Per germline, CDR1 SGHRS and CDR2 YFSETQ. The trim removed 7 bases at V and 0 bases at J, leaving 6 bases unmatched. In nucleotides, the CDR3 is TGCGCCAGCTTCCCGACAGGGCTGAACACTGAAGCTTTCTTT. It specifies CASFPTGLNTEAFF. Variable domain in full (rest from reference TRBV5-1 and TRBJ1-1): KAGVTQTPRYLIKTRGQQVTLSCSPISGHRSVSWYQQTPGQGLQFLFEYFSETQRNKGNFPGRFSGRQFSNSRSEMNVSTLELGDSALYLCASFPTGLNTEAFFGQGTRLTVV.

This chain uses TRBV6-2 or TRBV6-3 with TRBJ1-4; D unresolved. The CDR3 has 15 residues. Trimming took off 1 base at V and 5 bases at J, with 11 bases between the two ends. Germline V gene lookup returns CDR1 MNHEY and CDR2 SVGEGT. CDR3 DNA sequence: TGTGCCAGCAGTTACTTGGGTGTCGGGAATGAAAAACTGTTTTTT. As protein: CASSYLGVGNEKLFF.

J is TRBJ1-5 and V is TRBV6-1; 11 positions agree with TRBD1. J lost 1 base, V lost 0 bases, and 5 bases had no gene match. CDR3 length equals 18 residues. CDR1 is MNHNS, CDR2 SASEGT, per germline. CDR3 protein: CASSEAGQGARSNQPQHF. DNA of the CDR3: TGTGCCAGCAGTGAAGCAGGACAGGGGGCTAGGAGCAATCAGCCCCAGCATTTT.